Described below is a single T cell receptor (beta chain) sequence and its context. The PCR employed 60 Vbeta primers together with 13 Jbeta primers. The table came from immunoSEQ multiplex PCR; TCRdb's copy has only in-frame clones and leaves some out. This table holds around 86,000 clones, more than 60% found once. This sample was included in a study of cytomegalovirus exposure and HLA in healthy donors. Donors were ostensibly healthy at sampling, although undocumented immune exposures were probable. The ends lost 6 bases at V and 4 bases at J; junction bases unmatched: 7. The CDR3 contains 15 residues. Germline V gene lookup returns CDR1 KGHSH and CDR2 LQKENI.

Input material: PBMCs. This TCR derives from a man between 45 and 60 years old in good health and CMV-seropositive. The chain is built from TRBV18 and TRBJ2-3; TRBD2 matches at 10 bases. The CDR3 DNA sequence: TGTGCCAGCTCCCCAGCGGGAGGGCAGGCAGATACGCAGTATTTT. It is translated as CASSPAGGQADTQYF.